The sequence of this T cell receptor (beta chain) was determined in a study of OX40 agonist ivuxolimab in advanced cancers. Study at large: Dose-escalation subjects each had hepatocellular carcinoma, melanoma, renal cell or head and neck cancer.

As concerns this clone: Its antigen is undetermined.

Some clones are missing from TCRdb's copy, which holds only in-frame ones; the method was immunoSEQ multiplex PCR. The profile shows over 80,000 clones, 86% of them singletons. Regarding the study as a whole: The investigators did not determine what antigen specificity the expanded peripheral T cells had. There was clonal expansion of CD4+ and CD8+ blood T cells by week 6 at 0.1 to 3.0 mg/kg.

Germline V gene lookup returns CDR1 MGHRA and CDR2 YSYEKL. This CDR3 region has 15 residues. Trimming took 5 bases from V and 4 from J, leaving 17 bases between them. This receptor was obtained from an adult with an advanced solid tumor such as melanoma, head and neck, liver or kidney cancer. The chain has TRBV4-1 and TRBJ1-1; D might be TRBD1 (5 bases). The sample here was CD4+ or CD8+ T cells sorted from blood, taken in a trial of the OX40 agonist ivuxolimab. CDR3 in amino acids: CASSYPDRLSTEAFF. CDR3 bases: TGCGCCAGCAGCTACCCAGACAGATTGAGCACTGAAGCTTTCTTT.